This entry describes one T cell receptor beta chain. This clonotype showed up many times. Its antigen is not yet known. No base quality information exists; no much larger clone differs at one position. This record belongs to a study of CD8 T cells in ankylosing spondylitis (dated by TCRdb to about 2017). About the study as a whole: T cell receptor beta repertoires were profiled in healthy donors and ankylosing spondylitis patients so that disease-linked TCR variants could be found. The whole study cohort included about a hundred healthy donors and 25 ankylosing spondylitis patients. Peripheral blood was sampled, and synovial fluid was additionally collected from ankylosing spondylitis patients. Points the paper makes about the study in general: Some of the motif variants had been reported before in the synovial fluid and blood of reactive arthritis patients, a finding that suggests common disease-initiation mechanisms. Significant enrichment of the disease-linked clones was reported in matched synovial fluid samples from ankylosing spondylitis patients. A TCR beta motif of eight highly homologous amino acid variants appeared characteristic of blood from ankylosing spondylitis patients. In peripheral blood, the disease-linked clones were found at relatively low frequencies and had a CD8+ phenotype.

TCRdb shows the sequencer as Illumina HiSeq 2500. Quantitative 5'-RACE with molecular barcodes was used to prepare TCR beta libraries. The original pipeline was this. To identify disease-linked TCR variants, a new computational method was used, one built on a probabilistic model of VDJ rearrangement. In TCRdb, the public reads were trimmed at Q25 with fastp and aligned with MiXCR, with productive beta chains retained. Every distinct CDR3 protein forms one entry, paired with its most common genes and DNA. Clone size and V and J calls follow TCRdb, not the original study. Present in this sample are 450,000 to 550,000 distinct CDR3 sequences, approximately 5% of which were seen just once. The ten largest clonotypes hold approximately 3.5% of the sample. The source material was blood, either unsorted or a sorted T cell fraction (not recorded which). The sequence was obtained from a male donor with ankylosing spondylitis.

The nucleotide sequence is TGTGCCAGCAGGCACAGGGAAAACTATGGCTACACCTTC. Translated, it reads CASRHRENYGYTF. The rearrangement combines TRBV6-1 with TRBJ1-2; a tentative D call is TRBD1 (6 bases match). CDR1 MNHNS and CDR2 SASEGT are derived from the germline V gene. V lost 6 bases and J lost 2 bases; the stretch between them is 10 bases long. Spanning cysteine to phenylalanine, the CDR3 consists of 13 amino acids. The entry retains the CDR3 DNA only, 39 bases that are in frame from base 1.